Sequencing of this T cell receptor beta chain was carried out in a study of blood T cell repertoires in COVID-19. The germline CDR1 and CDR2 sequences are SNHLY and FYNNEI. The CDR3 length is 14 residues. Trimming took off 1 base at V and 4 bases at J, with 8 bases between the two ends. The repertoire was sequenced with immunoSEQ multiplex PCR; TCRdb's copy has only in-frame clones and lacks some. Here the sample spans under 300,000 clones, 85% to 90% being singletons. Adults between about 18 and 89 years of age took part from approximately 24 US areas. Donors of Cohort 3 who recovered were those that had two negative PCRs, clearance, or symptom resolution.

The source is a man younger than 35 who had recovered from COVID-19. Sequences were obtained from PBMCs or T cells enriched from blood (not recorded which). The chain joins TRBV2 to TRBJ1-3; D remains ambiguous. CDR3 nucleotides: TGTGCCAGCAGTGAAGGGCGGAAGGGAAACACCATATATTTT. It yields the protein CASSEGRKGNTIYF.